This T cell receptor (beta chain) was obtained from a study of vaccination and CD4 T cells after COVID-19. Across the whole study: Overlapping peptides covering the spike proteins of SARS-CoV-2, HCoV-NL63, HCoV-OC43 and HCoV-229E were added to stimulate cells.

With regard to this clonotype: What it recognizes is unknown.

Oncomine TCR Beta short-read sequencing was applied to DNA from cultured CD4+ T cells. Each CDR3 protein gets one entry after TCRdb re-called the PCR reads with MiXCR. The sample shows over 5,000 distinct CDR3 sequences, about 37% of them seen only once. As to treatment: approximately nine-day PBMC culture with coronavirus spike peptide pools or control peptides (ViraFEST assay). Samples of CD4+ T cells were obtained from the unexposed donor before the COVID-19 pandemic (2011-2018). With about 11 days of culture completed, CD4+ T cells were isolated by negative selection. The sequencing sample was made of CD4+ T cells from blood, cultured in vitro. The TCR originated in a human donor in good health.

This chain's CDR3 is CASRHEQGANSPLHF. The CDR3 DNA reads as TGTGCCAGCAGGCATGAACAGGGGGCAAATTCACCCCTCCACTTT. This chain uses TRBV6-1 with TRBJ1-6; TRBD1 agrees at 9 bases. Germline CDR1 MNHNS, CDR2 SASEGT. The CDR3 runs 15 residues. V gave up 6 bases and J gave up 7 bases; unmatched junction bases: 7.